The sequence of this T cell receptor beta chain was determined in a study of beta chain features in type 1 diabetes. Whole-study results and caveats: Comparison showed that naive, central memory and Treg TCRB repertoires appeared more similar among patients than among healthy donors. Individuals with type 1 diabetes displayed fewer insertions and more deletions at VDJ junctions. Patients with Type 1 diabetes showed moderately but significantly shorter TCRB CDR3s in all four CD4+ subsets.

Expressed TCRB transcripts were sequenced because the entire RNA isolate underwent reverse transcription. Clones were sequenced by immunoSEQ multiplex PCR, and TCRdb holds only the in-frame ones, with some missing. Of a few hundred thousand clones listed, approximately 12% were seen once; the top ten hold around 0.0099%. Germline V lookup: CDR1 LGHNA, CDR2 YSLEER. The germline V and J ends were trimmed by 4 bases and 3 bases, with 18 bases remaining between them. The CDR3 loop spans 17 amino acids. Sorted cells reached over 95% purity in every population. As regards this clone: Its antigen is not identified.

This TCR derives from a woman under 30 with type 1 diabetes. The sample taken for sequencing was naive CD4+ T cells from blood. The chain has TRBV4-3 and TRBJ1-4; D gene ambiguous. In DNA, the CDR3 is TGCGCCAGCAGCCCCTTAACCTTGGGAGAGGCTAATGAAAAACTGTTTTTT. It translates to CASSPLTLGEANEKLFF.